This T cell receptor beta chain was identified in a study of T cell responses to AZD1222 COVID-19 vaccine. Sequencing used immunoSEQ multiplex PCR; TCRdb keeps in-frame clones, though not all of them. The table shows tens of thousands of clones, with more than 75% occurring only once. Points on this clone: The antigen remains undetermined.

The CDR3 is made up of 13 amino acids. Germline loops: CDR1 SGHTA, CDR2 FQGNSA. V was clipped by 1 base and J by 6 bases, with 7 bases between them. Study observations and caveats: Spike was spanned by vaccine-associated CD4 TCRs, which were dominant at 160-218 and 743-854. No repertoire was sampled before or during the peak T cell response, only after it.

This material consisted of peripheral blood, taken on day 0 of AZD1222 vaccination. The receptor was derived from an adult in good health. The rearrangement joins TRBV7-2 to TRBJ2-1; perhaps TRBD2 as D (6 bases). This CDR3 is CASSLGLVNEQFF. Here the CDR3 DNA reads TGTGCCAGCAGCTTAGGACTAGTCAATGAGCAGTTCTTC.